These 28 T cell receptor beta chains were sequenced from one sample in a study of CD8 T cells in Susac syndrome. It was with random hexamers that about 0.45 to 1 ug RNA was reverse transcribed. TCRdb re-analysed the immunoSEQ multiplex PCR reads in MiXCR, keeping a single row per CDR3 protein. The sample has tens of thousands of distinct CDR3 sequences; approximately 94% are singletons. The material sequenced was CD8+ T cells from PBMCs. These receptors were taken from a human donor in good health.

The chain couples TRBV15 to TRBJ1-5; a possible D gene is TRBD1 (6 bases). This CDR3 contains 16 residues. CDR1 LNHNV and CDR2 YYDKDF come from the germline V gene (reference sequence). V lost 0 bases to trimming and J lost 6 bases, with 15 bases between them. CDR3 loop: CATSREPYREAQPQHF. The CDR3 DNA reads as TGTGCCACCAGCAGAGAACCCTACAGGGAGGCTCAGCCCCAGCATTTT.

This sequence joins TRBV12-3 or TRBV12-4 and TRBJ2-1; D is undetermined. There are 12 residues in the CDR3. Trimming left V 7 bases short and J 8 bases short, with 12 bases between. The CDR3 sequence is CASTSSGDEQFF. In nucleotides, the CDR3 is TGTGCCAGCACCTCAAGTGGGGATGAGCAGTTCTTC.

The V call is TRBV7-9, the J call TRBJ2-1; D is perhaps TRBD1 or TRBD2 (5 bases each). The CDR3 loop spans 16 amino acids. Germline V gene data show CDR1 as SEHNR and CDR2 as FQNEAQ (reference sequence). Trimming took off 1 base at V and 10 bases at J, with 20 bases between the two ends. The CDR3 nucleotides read TGTGCCAGCAGCTTAGGATTCCGGGGCCGGTTTAGGGAGCAGTTCTTC. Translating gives CASSLGFRGRFREQFF.

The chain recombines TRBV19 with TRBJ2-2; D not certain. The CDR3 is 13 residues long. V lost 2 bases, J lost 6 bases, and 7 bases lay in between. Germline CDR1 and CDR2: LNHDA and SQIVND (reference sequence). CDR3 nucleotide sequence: TGTGCCAGTAGTATATACGGGCCCGGGGAGCTGTTTTTT. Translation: CASSIYGPGELFF.

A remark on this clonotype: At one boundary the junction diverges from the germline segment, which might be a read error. CDR3 loop: CSSSLPGQEIITF. The DNA of the CDR3 is TGTTCCAGCAGCTTACCGGGACAGGAAATAATCACCTTC. The genes are TRBV5-4 and TRBJ1-2; TRBD1 aligns across 8 bases. The CDR3 is 13 amino acids. From germline, CDR1 is SGHNT and CDR2 YYREEE (reference sequence).

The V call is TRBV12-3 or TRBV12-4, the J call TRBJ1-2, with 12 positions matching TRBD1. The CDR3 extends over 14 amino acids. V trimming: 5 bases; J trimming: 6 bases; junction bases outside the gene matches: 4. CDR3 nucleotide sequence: TGTGCCAGCAGTGGGACAGGGGGCGGGAATGGCTACACCTTC. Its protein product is CASSGTGGGNGYTF.

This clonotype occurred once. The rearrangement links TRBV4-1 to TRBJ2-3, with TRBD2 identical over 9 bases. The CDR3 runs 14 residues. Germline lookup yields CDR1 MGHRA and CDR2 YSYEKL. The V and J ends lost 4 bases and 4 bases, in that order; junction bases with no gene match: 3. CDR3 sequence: CASSRASGADTQYF. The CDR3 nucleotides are TGCGCCAGCAGCCGTGCTAGCGGGGCAGATACGCAGTATTTT.

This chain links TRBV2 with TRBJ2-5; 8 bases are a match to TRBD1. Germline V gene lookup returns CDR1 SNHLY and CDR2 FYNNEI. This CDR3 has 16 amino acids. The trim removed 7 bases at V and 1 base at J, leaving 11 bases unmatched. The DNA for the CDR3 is TGTGCCAGCAACGATTGGACAGGGCCAATCCAAGAGACCCAGTACTTC. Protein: CASNDWTGPIQETQYF.

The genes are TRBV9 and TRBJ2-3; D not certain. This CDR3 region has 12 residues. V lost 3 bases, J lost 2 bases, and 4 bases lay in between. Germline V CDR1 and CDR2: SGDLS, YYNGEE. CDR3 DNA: TGTGCCAGCAGCGAAACCACAGATACGCAGTATTTT. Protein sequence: CASSETTDTQYF.

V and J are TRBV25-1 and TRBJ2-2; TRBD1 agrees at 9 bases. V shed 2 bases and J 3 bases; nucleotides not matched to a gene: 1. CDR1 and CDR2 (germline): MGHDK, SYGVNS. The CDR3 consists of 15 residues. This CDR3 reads CASSEGDRDTGELFF. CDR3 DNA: TGTGCCAGCAGTGAAGGGGACAGGGACACCGGGGAGCTGTTTTTT.

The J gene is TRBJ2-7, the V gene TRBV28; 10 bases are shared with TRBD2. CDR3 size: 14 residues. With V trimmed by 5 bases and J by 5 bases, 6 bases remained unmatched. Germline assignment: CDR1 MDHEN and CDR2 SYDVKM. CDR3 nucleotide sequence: TGTGCCAGCAGTGGCGGACTAGCGGTCCACGAGCAGTACGTC. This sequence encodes CASSGGLAVHEQYV.

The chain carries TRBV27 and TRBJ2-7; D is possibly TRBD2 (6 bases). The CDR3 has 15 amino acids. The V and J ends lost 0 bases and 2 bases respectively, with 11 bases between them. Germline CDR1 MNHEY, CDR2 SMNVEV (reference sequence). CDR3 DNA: TGTGCCAGCAGTTTATCGTGGGGGGATCCCTACGAGCAGTACTTC. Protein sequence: CASSLSWGDPYEQYF.

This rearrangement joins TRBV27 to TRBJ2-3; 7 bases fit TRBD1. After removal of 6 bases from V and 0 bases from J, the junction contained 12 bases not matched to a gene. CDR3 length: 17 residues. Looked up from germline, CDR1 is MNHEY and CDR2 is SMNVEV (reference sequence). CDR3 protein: CASRSQQGRASTDTQYF. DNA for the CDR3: TGTGCCAGCAGATCTCAACAGGGGCGCGCTAGCACAGATACGCAGTATTTT.

The chain's CDR3 is CAWLQGNTIYF. CDR3 nucleotides: TGTGCCTGGCTACAGGGAAACACCATATATTTT. The chain carries TRBV30 and TRBJ1-3; the D is unclear. V shed 5 bases and J shed 4 bases, with 6 bases lying between them. The CDR3 contains 11 residues. The germline V gene has CDR1 GTSNPN and CDR2 SVGIG (reference sequence).

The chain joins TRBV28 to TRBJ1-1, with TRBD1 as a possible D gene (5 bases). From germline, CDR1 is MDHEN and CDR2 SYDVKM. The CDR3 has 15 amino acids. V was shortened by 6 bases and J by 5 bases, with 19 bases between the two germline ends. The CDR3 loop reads CASSRPGRQRTEAFF. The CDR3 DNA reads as TGTGCCAGCAGCAGACCGGGACGGCAGCGGACTGAAGCTTTCTTT.

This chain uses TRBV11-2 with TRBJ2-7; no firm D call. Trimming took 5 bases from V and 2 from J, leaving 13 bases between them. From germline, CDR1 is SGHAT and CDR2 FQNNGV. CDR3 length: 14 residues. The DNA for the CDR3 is TGTGCCAGCAGCCCCCCGACCCTCCCCTACGAGCAGTACTTC. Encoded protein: CASSPPTLPYEQYF.

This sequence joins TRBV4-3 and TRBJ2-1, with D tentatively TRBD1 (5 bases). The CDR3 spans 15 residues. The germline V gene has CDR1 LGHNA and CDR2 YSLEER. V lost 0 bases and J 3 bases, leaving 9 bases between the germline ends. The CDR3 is CASSQDPGHYNEQFF. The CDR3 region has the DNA TGCGCCAGCAGCCAAGATCCAGGACACTACAATGAGCAGTTCTTC.

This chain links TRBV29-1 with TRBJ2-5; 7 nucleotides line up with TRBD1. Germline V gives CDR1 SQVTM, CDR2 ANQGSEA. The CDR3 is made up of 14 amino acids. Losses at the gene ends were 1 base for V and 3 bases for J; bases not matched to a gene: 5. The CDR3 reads CSVEGWDSEETQYF. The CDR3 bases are TGCAGCGTTGAAGGGTGGGACAGTGAAGAGACCCAGTACTTC.

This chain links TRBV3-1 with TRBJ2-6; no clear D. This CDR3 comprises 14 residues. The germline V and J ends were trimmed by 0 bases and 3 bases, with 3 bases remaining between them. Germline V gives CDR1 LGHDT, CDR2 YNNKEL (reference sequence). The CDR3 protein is CASSQDSGANVLTF. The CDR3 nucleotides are TGTGCCAGCAGCCAAGATAGTGGGGCCAACGTCCTGACTTTC.

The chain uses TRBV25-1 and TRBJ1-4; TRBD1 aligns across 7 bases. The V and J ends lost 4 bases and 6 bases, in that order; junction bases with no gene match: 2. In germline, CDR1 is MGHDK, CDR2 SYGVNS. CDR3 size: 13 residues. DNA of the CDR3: TGTGCCAGCAGTGGGACAGGATATGAAAAACTGTTTTTT. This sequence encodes CASSGTGYEKLFF.

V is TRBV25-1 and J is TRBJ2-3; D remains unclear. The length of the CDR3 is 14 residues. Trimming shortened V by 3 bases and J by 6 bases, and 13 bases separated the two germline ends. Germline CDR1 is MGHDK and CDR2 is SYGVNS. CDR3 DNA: TGTGCCAGCAGTGATACCCAGGCTTGGGATACGCAGTATTTT. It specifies CASSDTQAWDTQYF. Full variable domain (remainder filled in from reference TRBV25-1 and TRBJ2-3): EADIYQTPRYLVIGTGKKITLECSQTMGHDKMYWYQQDPGMELHLIHYSYGVNSTEKGDLSSESTVSRIRTEHFPLTLESARPSHTSQYLCASSDTQAWDTQYFGPGTRLTVL.

CDR3 sequence reads: CATSSPGPSYSNQPQHF. In nucleotides, the CDR3 is TGTGCCACCAGCAGTCCCGGACCGTCTTATAGCAATCAGCCCCAGCATTTT. The chain couples TRBV15 to TRBJ1-5; D not certain. V lost 3 bases and J lost 0, with 15 bases in between. From germline, CDR1 is LNHNV and CDR2 YYDKDF (reference sequence). This CDR3 spans 17 amino acids.

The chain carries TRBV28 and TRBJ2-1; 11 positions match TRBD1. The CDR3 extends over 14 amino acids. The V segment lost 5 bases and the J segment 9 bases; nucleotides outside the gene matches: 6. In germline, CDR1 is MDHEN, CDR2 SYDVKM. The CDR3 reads CASSISGQGGEQFF. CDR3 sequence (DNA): TGTGCCAGCAGTATTTCGGGACAGGGGGGTGAGCAGTTCTTC. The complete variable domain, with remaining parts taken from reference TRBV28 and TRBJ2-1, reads DVKVTQSSRYLVKRTGEKVFLECVQDMDHENMFWYRQDPGLGLRLIYFSYDVKMKEKGDIPEGYSVSREKKERFSLILESASTNQTSMYLCASSISGQGGEQFFGPGTRLTVL.

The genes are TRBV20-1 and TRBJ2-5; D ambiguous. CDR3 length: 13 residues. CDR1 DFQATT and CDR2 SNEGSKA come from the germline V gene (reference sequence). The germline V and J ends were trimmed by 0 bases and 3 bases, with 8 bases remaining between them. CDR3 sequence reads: CSARDSTEETQYF. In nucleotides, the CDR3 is TGCAGTGCTAGAGATTCAACGGAAGAGACCCAGTACTTC.

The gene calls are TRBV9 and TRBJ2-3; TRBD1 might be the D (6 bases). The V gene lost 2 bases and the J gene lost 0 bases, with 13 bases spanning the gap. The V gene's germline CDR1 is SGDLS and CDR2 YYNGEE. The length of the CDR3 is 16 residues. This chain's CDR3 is CASSVDRTLSTDTQYF. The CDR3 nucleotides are TGTGCCAGCAGCGTTGACAGGACCCTAAGCACAGATACGCAGTATTTT.

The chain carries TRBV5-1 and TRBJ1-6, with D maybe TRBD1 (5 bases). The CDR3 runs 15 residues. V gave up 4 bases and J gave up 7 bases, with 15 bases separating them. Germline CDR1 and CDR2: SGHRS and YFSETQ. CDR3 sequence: CASSDGGFRNSPLHF. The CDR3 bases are TGCGCCAGCAGCGATGGGGGATTCAGGAATTCACCCCTCCACTTT.

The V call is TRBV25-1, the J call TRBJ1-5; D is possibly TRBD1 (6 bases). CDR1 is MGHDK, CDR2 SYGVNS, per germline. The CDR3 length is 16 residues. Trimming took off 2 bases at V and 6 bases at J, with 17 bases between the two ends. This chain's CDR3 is CASSETGTQGGQPQHF. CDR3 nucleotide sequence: TGTGCCAGCAGTGAAACCGGGACACAAGGGGGTCAGCCCCAGCATTTT. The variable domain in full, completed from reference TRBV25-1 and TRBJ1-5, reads EADIYQTPRYLVIGTGKKITLECSQTMGHDKMYWYQQDPGMELHLIHYSYGVNSTEKGDLSSESTVSRIRTEHFPLTLESARPSHTSQYLCASSETGTQGGQPQHFGDGTRLSIL.

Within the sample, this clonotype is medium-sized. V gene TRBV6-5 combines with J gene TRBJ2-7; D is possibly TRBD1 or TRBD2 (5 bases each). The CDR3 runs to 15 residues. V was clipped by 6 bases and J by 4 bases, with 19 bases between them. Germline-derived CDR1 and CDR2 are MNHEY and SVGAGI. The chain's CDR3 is CASSSQPGDGYEQYF. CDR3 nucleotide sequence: TGTGCCAGCAGCTCACAACCCGGGGACGGGTACGAGCAGTACTTC.